This T cell receptor (beta chain) was recorded in a study of T cell responses to AZD1222 COVID-19 vaccine. The CDR3 loop spans 15 amino acids. Per germline, CDR1 MDHEN and CDR2 SYDVKM. V shed 8 bases, J shed 2 bases, and the junction held 9 bases outside the gene matches. This table comes from immunoSEQ multiplex PCR, and its TCRdb copy is limited to in-frame clones, with some not included. Of 100,000 to 150,000 clones in the sample, about 88% were seen once. The sequence came from an adult in good health. The sample in question was peripheral blood, obtained on day 0 of AZD1222 vaccination. This sequence joins TRBV28 and TRBJ2-3; 8 bases align to TRBD1. The CDR3 reads CASSWDRSLTDTQYF. In nucleotides, the CDR3 is TGTGCCAGCTCTTGGGACAGGTCTCTCACAGATACGCAGTATTTT.